This T cell receptor beta chain emerged from a study of shared clonotypes between healthy human individuals. V was cut by 0 bases and J by 0 bases, with 9 bases left in between. This CDR3 spans 16 amino acids. CDR1 and CDR2 (germline): SGHRS, YFSETQ. The repertoire was sequenced with immunoSEQ multiplex PCR; TCRdb's copy has only in-frame clones and lacks some. The sample lists approximately 2.5 million clones, more than 90% seen once, with 0.14% in the top ten. This receptor was taken from a man between 18 and 29 years old in good health. Sequencing was performed on naive CD4+ T cells sorted from blood. As for subset: CD45RA+ positively selected. V gene TRBV5-1 combines with J gene TRBJ1-4, with unresolved D. CDR3 bases: TGCGCCAGCAGCTTGGCCGTAGGTGCAACTAATGAAAAACTGTTTTTT. Its translation is CASSLAVGATNEKLFF.